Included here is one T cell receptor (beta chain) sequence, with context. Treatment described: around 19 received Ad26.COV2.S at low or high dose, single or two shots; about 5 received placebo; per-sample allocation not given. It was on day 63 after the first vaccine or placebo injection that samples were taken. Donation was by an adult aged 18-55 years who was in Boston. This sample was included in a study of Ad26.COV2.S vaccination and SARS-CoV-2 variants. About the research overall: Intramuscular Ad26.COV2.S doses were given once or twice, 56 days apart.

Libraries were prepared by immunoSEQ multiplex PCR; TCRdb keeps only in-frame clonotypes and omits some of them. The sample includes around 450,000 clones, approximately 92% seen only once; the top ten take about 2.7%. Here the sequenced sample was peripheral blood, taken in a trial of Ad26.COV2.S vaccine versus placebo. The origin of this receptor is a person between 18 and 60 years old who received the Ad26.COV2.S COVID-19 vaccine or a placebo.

The CDR3 region has the DNA TGCGCCAGCAGCTTGGAGGGGTATAATTCACCCCTCCACTTT. Its translation: CASSLEGYNSPLHF. The V and J genes are TRBV5-1 and TRBJ1-6; weak D call: TRBD1 (5 bases). Germline CDR1 reads SGHRS; CDR2 reads YFSETQ. V was shortened by 0 bases and J by 4 bases, with 5 bases between the two germline ends. The CDR3 runs 14 residues.